This is a list of T cell receptor beta chains from one sample in a study of regulatory T cells in long-lasting Graves disease. TCRdb reprocessed the multiplex PCR reads with MiXCR, giving one entry per CDR3 protein. This sample carries 400,000 to 500,000 distinct CDR3 sequences, about 20% of them seen once, and the ten largest clones take 6.5% to 10%. The source was peripheral blood mononuclear cells (PBMCs), collected when the disease was refractory, from a patient treated with antithyroid drugs. These receptors were collected from a female donor with Graves disease. CDR3s include the opening cysteine and the closing phenylalanine or tryptophan. Each record gives: clone size, D gene, J gene, V gene, CDR3 protein, CDR3 DNA. D genes are given only for firm matches. Only part of the rows carry a size: once, few, many, or a class if the clone is expanded.

>many|.|TRBJ1-6|TRBV3-1
CASSRGSPLHF
TGTGCCAGCAGCCGGGGTTCACCCCTCCACTTT
>many|.|TRBJ2-5|TRBV2
CASSEGASYQETQYF
TGTGCCAGCAGTGAAGGGGCTAGTTATCAAGAGACCCAGTACTTC
>.|TRBD1|TRBJ2-2|TRBV29-1
CSATGTGIPGELFF
TGCAGCGCTACTGGGACAGGGATTCCCGGGGAGCTGTTTTTT
>.|TRBD2|TRBJ2-1|TRBV28
CASSLGLAGQYEQFF
TGTGCCAGCAGTTTGGGACTAGCGGGACAGTATGAGCAGTTCTTC
>.|TRBD1|TRBJ2-5|TRBV2
CASEEGGGETRYF
TGTGCCAGTGAGGAAGGGGGCGGTGAGACCCGGTACTTC
>few|TRBD1|TRBJ2-7|TRBV5-6
CASSRDGTASYEQYF
TGTGCCAGCAGCCGTGACGGGACAGCATCCTACGAGCAGTACTTC
>.|.|TRBJ2-1|TRBV6-2/TRBV6-3
CASSWTGTTYNEQFF
TGTGCCAGCAGTTGGACAGGGACTACCTACAATGAGCAGTTCTTC
>few|TRBD1|TRBJ1-2|TRBV13
CASSRGLGQGVTYTF
TGTGCCAGCAGCCGTGGTTTGGGACAGGGTGTAACCTACACCTTC
>few|.|TRBJ1-5|TRBV20-1
CSARDGAQPYDLRRQPQHF
TGCAGTGCTAGAGATGGCGCCCAACCCTACGACCTCCGTAGGCAGCCCCAGCATTTT
>few|.|TRBJ2-5|TRBV7-9
CASSLAGSGKTQYF
TGTGCCAGCAGCTTAGCGGGTAGCGGTAAGACCCAGTACTTC
>many|.|TRBJ2-7|TRBV6-2/TRBV6-3
CASRTAYEQYF
TGTGCCAGCAGAACAGCCTACGAGCAGTACTTC
>.|.|TRBJ2-7|TRBV6-5
CASSYGLGRGDEQYF
TGTGCCAGCAGCTACGGGCTGGGCAGGGGGGACGAGCAGTACTTC
>many|.|TRBJ2-5|TRBV6-1
CASRPGTWAGETQYF
TGTGCCAGCAGGCCGGGAACCTGGGCCGGGGAGACCCAGTACTTC
>few|.|TRBJ2-2|TRBV3-1
CASSQVRLGQMNTGELFF
TGTGCCAGCAGCCAAGTTCGGCTTGGACAAATGAACACCGGGGAGCTGTTTTTT
>.|TRBD1|TRBJ2-2|TRBV24-1
CATSDSTRGPTGELFF
TGTGCCACCAGTGATTCTACCAGGGGGCCTACCGGGGAGCTGTTTTTT
>.|.|TRBJ1-1|TRBV19
CASSIAVTLEAFF
TGTGCCAGTAGTATTGCGGTAACGCTTGAAGCTTTCTTT
>.|.|TRBJ1-5|TRBV19
CASSIGRIQPQHF
TGTGCCAGTAGTATCGGTCGAATCCAGCCCCAGCATTTT
>many|.|TRBJ2-2|TRBV27
CASSPGRTGELFF
TGTGCCAGCAGTCCCGGTCGCACCGGGGAGCTGTTTTTT
>few|TRBD1|TRBJ1-2|TRBV10-3
CAISLDRGTYGYTF
TGTGCCATCAGTTTGGACAGGGGGACCTATGGCTACACCTTC
>.|.|TRBJ1-3|TRBV5-1
CASSLDRSGNTIYF
TGCGCCAGCAGCTTGGACAGGTCTGGAAACACCATATATTTT
>.|.|TRBJ2-2|TRBV18
CASSPPPTGTGELFF
TGTGCCAGCTCACCACCCCCTACAGGAACCGGGGAGCTGTTTTTT
>many|.|TRBJ1-2|TRBV2
CASREQGLYGYTF
TGTGCCAGCAGAGAACAGGGCTTATATGGCTACACCTTC
>.|.|TRBJ1-1|TRBV6-5
CASSFSGGDEAFF
TGTGCCAGCAGTTTTTCGGGGGGCGATGAAGCTTTCTTT
>.|.|TRBJ2-1|TRBV4-2
CASSQDNGRSNEQFF
TGTGCCAGCAGCCAAGATAATGGCCGCAGCAATGAGCAGTTCTTC
>many|.|TRBJ1-2|TRBV6-5
CASSYSQDGGDGYTF
TGTGCCAGCAGTTACTCCCAGGATGGGGGAGATGGCTACACCTTC
>few|.|TRBJ2-6|TRBV28
CASCGWVSGANVLTF
TGTGCCAGCTGTGGATGGGTCTCTGGGGCCAACGTCCTGACTTTC
>many|.|TRBJ1-4|TRBV28
CASSLGGRDEKLFF
TGTGCCAGCAGTTTAGGAGGGAGAGATGAAAAACTGTTTTTT
>few|TRBD2|TRBJ2-7|TRBV20-1
CSARSGGSVYEQYF
TGCAGTGCCCGTTCGGGCGGGAGCGTCTACGAGCAGTACTTC
>.|TRBD2|TRBJ2-5|TRBV9
CASSPGLAGGPRETQYF
TGTGCCAGCAGCCCCGGACTAGCGGGAGGGCCACGAGAGACCCAGTACTTC
>many|TRBD1|TRBJ2-7|TRBV11-2
CASSMDRVDNEQYF
TGTGCCAGCAGCATGGACAGGGTGGACAACGAGCAGTACTTC
>many|.|TRBJ1-1|TRBV30
CAWKRGRNTEAFF
TGTGCCTGGAAGCGGGGACGGAACACTGAAGCTTTCTTT
>many|TRBD1|TRBJ1-2|TRBV7-9
CASSGSPTGLNGYTF
TGTGCCAGCAGCGGCTCACCGACAGGGTTAAATGGCTACACCTTC
>few|.|TRBJ2-7|TRBV30
CAWRGGGDEQYF
TGTGCCTGGAGAGGAGGGGGGGACGAGCAGTACTTC
>few|.|TRBJ1-6|TRBV5-6
CASSRRTENSPLHF
TGTGCCAGCAGCCGCAGGACGGAGAATTCACCCCTCCACTTT
>few|TRBD1|TRBJ2-5|TRBV5-1
CASSLDGTGQETQYF
TGCGCCAGCAGCTTGGATGGGACAGGTCAAGAGACCCAGTACTTC
>many|.|TRBJ1-1|TRBV12-3/TRBV12-4
CASSFEQMNTEAFF
TGTGCCAGCAGTTTTGAACAGATGAACACTGAAGCTTTCTTT
>many|.|TRBJ2-7|TRBV27
CASSLGPRSHTEGYEQYF
TGTGCCAGCAGTCTAGGACCCCGCAGCCATACGGAGGGCTACGAGCAGTACTTC
>once|.|TRBJ2-7|TRBV4-1
CASSQDEVTSYEQYF
TGCGCCAGCAGCCAAGATGAGGTTACGTCCTACGAGCAGTACTTC
>.|.|TRBJ2-2|TRBV10-3
CATGATGELFF
TGTGCCACGGGGGCCACCGGGGAGCTGTTTTTT
>few|.|TRBJ2-2|TRBV19
CASTSLERVTGELFF
TGTGCCAGTACCTCCTTGGAGAGGGTCACCGGGGAGCTGTTTTTT
>.|TRBD2|TRBJ2-2|TRBV5-1
CASRLAGGPGGELFF
TGCGCCTCTAGACTAGCGGGAGGGCCCGGCGGGGAGCTGTTTTTT